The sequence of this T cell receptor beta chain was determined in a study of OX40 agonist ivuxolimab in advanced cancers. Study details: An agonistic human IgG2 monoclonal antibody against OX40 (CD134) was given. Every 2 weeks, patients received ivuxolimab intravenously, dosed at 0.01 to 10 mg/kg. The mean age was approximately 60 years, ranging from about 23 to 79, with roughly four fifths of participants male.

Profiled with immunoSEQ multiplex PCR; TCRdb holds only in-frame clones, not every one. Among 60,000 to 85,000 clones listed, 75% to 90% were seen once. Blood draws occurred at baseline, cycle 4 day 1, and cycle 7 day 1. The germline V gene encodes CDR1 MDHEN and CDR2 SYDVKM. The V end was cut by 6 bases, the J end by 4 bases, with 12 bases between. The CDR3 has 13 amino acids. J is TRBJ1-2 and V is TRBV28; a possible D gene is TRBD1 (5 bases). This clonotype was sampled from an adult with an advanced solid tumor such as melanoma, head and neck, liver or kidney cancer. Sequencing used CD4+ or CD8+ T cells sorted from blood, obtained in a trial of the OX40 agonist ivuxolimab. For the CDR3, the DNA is TGTGCCAGCAGAACGACAGTAAGCTATGGCTACACCTTC. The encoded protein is CASRTTVSYGYTF.